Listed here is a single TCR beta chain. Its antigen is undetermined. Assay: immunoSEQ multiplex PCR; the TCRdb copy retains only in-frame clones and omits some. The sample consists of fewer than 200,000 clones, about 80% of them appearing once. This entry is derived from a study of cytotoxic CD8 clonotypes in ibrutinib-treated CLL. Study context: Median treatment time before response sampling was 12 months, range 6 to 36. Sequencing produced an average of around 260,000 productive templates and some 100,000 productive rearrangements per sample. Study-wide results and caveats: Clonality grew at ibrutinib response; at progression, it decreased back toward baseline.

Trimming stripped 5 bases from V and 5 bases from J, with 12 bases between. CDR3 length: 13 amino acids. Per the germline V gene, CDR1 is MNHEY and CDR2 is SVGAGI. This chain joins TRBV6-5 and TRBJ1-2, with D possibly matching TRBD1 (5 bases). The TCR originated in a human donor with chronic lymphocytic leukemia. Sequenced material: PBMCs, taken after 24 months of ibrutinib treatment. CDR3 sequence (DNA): TGTGCCAGCAGTGGGGGGAGTATGTATGGCTACACCTTC. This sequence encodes CASSGGSMYGYTF.